This TCR beta chain appears in the sequencing data of a study of radiotherapy plus CTLA-4 blockade in lung cancer. The germline gives CDR1 LGHNA, CDR2 YNFKEQ. The CDR3 runs 15 residues. V shed 0 bases and J 7 bases; nucleotides not matched to a gene: 5. TCRdb's copy holds only in-frame clones and misses some; the assay was immunoSEQ multiplex PCR. This sample carries fewer than 85,000 clones, around 87% of them seen once, and the ten largest clones take less than 0.9%. The clonotype comes from a human donor with non-small cell lung cancer who had stable disease on radiotherapy plus ipilimumab. This specimen consisted of peripheral blood, obtained from a patient treated with radiotherapy plus ipilimumab. V gene TRBV4-2 combines with J gene TRBJ2-1, with 8 positions matching TRBD1. Written as DNA, the CDR3 is TGTGCCAGCAGCCAAGACGGACAGGGTTTGAATGAGCAGTTCTTC. Amino acids: CASSQDGQGLNEQFF.